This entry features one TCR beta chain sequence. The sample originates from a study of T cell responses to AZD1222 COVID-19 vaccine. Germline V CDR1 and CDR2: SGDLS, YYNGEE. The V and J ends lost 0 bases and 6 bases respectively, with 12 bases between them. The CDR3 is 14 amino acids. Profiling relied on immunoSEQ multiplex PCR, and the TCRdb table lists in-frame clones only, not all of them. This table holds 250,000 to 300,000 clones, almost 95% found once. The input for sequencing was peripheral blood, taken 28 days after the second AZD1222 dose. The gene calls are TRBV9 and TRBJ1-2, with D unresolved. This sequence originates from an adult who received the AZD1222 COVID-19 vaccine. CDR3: CASSVGRSGDGYTF. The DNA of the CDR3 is TGTGCCAGCAGCGTAGGCAGGTCCGGGGATGGCTACACCTTC. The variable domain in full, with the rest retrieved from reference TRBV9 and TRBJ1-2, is DSGVTQTPKHLITATGQRVTLRCSPRSGDLSVYWYQQSLDQGLQFLIQYYNGEERAKGNILERFSAQQFPDLHSELNLSSLELGDSALYFCASSVGRSGDGYTFGSGTRLTVV.